The T cell receptor (beta chain) under discussion was sequenced for a study of cytomegalovirus exposure and HLA in healthy donors. Study observations and caveats: About 87% or about 30% of the time was how often most TCR beta V segments were productive, according to an earlier analysis.

When sampled, the donors appeared nominally healthy, though they likely had unrecorded immune exposures. This clone has more than one count but fewer than ten. The antigen is undetermined. A multiplex PCR was run with 60 Vbeta primers and 13 Jbeta primers. Libraries were prepared by immunoSEQ multiplex PCR; TCRdb keeps only in-frame clonotypes and omits some of them. The sample holds some 110,000 clones; just over 70% are singletons and the top ten take less than 0.95%. J lost 0 bases, V lost 6 bases, and 6 bases had no gene match. The germline V gene has CDR1 MDHEN and CDR2 SYDVKM. This CDR3 has 15 amino acids.

This receptor was identified in a boy aged 5 to 17 in good health and CMV-seronegative. This rearrangement joins TRBV28 to TRBJ2-7, with 9 bases lining up with TRBD1. What was sequenced was PBMCs. CDR3 protein: CASSPTGGPSYEQYF. DNA for the CDR3: TGTGCCAGCAGCCCCACAGGGGGCCCCTCCTACGAGCAGTACTTC.